This is a list of T cell receptor beta chains from one sample in a study of regulatory T cells in long-lasting Graves disease. TCRdb passed the multiplex PCR reads through MiXCR, listing each CDR3 protein once. The sample contains roughly 500,000 distinct CDR3 sequences, about 12% of which appear only once. This same sample was also taken into another study, of T cells in Graves' hyperthyroidism and ophthalmopathy.

Source: peripheral blood mononuclear cells (PBMCs), taken at new diagnosis, from a patient treated with antithyroid drugs. The receptors originated from a woman aged 25 to 39 with Graves disease. CDR3s include the opening cysteine and the closing phenylalanine or tryptophan. Fields, in order: V gene, D gene, clone size, J gene, CDR3 DNA, CDR3 protein. A D gene is named only where the DNA matches it firmly. The size of a clone is reported for some rows only, either as once, few or many, or as a class for expanded clones.

TRBV4-2	TRBD2	many	TRBJ2-5	TGTGCCAGCAGTCGCGGATCTAGCGGGCGAAAAGAGATCCAGTACTTC	CASSRGSSGRKEIQYF
TRBV6-1	.	many	TRBJ2-1	TGTGCCAGCAGCGGACGTAACAATGAGCAGTTCTTC	CASSGRNNEQFF
TRBV28	.	many	TRBJ2-1	TGTGCCAGCAGTTTAAGTATTAGAGGGTACTACAATGAGCAGTTCTTC	CASSLSIRGYYNEQFF
TRBV11-2	.	many	TRBJ2-5	TGTGCCAGCAGCCGGAGTCAAGAAGAGACCCAGTACTTC	CASSRSQEETQYF
TRBV5-6	TRBD1	.	TRBJ1-3	TGTGCCAGCAGCGGGATACAGGGGGCCGGCTCTGGAAACACCATATATTTT	CASSGIQGAGSGNTIYF
TRBV3-1	TRBD2	many	TRBJ2-5	TGTGCCAGCAGCCTACCGGGACTAGCGGAAGAGACCCAGTACTTC	CASSLPGLAEETQYF
TRBV5-6	.	many	TRBJ1-2	TGTGCCAGCAAAGAGACCGGGTACAACTATGGCTACACCTTC	CASKETGYNYGYTF
TRBV20-1	TRBD2	many	TRBJ2-3	TGCAGTGCTTCCAAAGCGGGAGACGGCACAGATACGCAGTATTTT	CSASKAGDGTDTQYF
TRBV20-1	.	many	TRBJ2-7	TGCAGCCCCCAAAGTATGGCAGCCTGGACCTCCTACGAGCAGTACTTC	CSPQSMAAWTSYEQYF
TRBV13	TRBD2	few	TRBJ2-3	TGTGCCAGCAGCTTAGTTGCTAGCGGCTATACCTCCACAGATACGCAGTATTTT	CASSLVASGYTSTDTQYF
TRBV2	.	many	TRBJ2-3	TGTGCCAGCAGTGAACCGCACACGCAGTATTTT	CASSEPHTQYF